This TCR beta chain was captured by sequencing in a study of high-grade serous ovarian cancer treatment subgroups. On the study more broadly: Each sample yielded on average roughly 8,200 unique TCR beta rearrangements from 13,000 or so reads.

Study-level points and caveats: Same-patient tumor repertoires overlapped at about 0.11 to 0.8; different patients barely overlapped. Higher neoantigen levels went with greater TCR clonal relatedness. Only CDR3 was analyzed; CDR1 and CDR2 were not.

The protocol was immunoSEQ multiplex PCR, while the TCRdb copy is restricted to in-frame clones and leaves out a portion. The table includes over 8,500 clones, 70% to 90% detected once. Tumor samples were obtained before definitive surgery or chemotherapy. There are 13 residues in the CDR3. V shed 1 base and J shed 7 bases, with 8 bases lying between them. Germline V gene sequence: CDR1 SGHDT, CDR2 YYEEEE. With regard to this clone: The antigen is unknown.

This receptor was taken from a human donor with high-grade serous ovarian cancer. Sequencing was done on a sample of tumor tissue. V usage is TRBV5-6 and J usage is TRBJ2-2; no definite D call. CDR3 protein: CASSLFSSGELFF. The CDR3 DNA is TGTGCCAGCAGCTTGTTTTCGAGCGGGGAGCTGTTTTTT. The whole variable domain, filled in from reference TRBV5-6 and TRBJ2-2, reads DAGVTQSPTHLIKTRGQQVTLRCSPKSGHDTVSWYQQALGQGPQFIFQYYEEEERQRGNFPDRFSGHQFPNYSSELNVNALLLGDSALYLCASSLFSSGELFFGEGSRLTVL.